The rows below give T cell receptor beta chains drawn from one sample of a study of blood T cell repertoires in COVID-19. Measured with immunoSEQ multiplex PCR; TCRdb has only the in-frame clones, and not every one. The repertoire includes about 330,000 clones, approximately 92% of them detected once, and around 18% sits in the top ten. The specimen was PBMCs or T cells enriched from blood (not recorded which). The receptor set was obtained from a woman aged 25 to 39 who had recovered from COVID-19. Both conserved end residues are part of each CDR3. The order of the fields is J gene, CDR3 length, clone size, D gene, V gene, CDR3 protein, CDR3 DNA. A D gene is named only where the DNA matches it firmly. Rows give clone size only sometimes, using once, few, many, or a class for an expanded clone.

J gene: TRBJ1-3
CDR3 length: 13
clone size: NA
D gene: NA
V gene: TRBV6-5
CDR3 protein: CASRTVSGNTIYF
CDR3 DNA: TGTGCCAGCAGGACTGTGAGCGGAAACACCATATATTTT

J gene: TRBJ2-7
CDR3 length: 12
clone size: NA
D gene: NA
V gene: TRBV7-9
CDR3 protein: CASSFVSYEQYF
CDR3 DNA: TGTGCCAGCAGCTTCGTCTCCTACGAGCAGTACTTC

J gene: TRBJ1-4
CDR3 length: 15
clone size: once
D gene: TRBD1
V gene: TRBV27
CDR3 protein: CASSFLTDRGEKLFF
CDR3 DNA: TGTGCCAGCAGTTTTCTAACGGACAGGGGCGAAAAACTGTTTTTT

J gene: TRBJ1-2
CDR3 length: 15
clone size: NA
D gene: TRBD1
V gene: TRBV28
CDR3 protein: CASNSGTGGYYGYTF
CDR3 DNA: TGTGCCAGCAATTCCGGGACAGGGGGTTACTATGGCTACACCTTC

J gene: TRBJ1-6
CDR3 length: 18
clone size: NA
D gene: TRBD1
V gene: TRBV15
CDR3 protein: CATSRDLLQGANNSPLHF
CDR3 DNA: TGTGCCACCAGCAGAGATCTCCTGCAGGGGGCAAATAATTCACCCCTCCACTTT

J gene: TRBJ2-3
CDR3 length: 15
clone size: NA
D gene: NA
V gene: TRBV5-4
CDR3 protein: CASSTRARGTDTQYF
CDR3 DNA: TGTGCCAGCTCCACACGGGCGCGGGGCACAGATACGCAGTATTTT

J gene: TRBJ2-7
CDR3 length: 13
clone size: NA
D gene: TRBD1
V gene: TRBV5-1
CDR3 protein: CASRAGGVDEQYF
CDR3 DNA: TGCGCCAGCAGGGCAGGGGGCGTCGACGAGCAGTACTTC

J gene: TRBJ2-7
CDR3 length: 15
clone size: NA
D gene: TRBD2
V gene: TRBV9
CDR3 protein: CASSAGGGKGSEQYF
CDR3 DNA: TGTGCCAGCAGCGCGGGCGGGGGGAAAGGTTCCGAGCAGTACTTC

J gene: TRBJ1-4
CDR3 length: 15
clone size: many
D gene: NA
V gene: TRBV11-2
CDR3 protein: CASSLLGGINEKLFF
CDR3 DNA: TGTGCCAGCAGTTTATTGGGAGGCATTAATGAAAAACTGTTTTTT

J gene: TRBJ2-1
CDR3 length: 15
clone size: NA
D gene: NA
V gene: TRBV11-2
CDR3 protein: CASSQLESSYNEQFF
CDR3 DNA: TGTGCCAGCAGCCAACTAGAGAGCTCCTACAATGAGCAGTTCTTC

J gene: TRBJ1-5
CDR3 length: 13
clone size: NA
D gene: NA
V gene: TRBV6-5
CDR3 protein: CASRAGLLGPQHF
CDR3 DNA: TGTGCCAGCCGCGCAGGGCTTCTAGGGCCCCAGCATTTT

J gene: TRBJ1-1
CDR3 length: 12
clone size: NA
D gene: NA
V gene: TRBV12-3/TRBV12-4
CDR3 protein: CASARQNTEAFF
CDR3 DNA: TGTGCCAGCGCCAGACAGAACACTGAAGCTTTCTTT

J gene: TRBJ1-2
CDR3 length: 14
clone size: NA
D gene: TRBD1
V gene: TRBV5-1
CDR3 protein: CASSLGQGTYGYTF
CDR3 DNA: TGCGCCAGCAGCTTAGGACAGGGCACCTATGGCTACACCTTC

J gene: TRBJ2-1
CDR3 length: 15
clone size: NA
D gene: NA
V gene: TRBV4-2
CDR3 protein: CASSYRDSSYNEQFF
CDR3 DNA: TGTGCCAGCAGCTACCGGGACTCCTCCTACAATGAGCAGTTCTTC

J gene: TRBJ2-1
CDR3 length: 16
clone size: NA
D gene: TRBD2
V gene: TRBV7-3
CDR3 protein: CASSSLAGSSYNEQFF
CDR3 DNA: TGTGCCAGCAGCTCTCTAGCGGGTAGCTCCTACAATGAGCAGTTCTTC

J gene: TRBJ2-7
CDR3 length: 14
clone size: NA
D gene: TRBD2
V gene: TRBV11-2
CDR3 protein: CASSERDPVYEQYF
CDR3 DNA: TGTGCCAGCAGCGAGCGGGACCCGGTCTACGAGCAGTACTTC

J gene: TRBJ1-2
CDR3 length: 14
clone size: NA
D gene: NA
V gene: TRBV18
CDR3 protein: CASSPPTSRGDYTF
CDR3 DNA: TGTGCCAGCTCACCACCAACTTCAAGGGGCGACTACACCTTC

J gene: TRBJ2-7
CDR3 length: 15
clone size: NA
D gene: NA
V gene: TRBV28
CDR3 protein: CASIKFPGAIYEQYF
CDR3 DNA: TGTGCCAGCATAAAATTTCCGGGAGCGATTTACGAGCAGTACTTC

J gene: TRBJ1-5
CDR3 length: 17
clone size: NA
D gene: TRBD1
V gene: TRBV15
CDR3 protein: CATSRDNRQGNGQPQHF
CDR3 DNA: TGTGCCACCAGCAGAGATAACCGACAGGGGAACGGACAGCCCCAGCATTTT

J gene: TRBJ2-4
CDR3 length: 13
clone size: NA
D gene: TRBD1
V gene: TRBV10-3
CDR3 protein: CATMGQGQNIQYF
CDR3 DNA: TGTGCCACCATGGGACAGGGGCAAAACATTCAGTACTTC

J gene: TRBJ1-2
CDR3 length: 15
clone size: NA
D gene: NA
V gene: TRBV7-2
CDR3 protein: CASSSRGGANYGYTF
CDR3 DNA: TGTGCCAGCAGCTCCCGGGGGGGAGCTAACTATGGCTACACCTTC

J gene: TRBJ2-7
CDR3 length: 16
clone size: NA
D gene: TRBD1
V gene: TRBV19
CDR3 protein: CASSPRGQGSSYEQYF
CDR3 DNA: TGTGCCAGTAGTCCCCGGGGACAGGGAAGCTCCTACGAGCAGTACTTC

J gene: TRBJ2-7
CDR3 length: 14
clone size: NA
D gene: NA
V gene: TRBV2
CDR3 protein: CAGTKSAGGYEQYF
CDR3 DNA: TGTGCCGGTACAAAGTCTGCAGGAGGCTACGAGCAGTACTTC

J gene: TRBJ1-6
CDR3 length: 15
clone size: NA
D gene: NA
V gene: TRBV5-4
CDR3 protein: CASSREIGDNSPLHF
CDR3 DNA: TGTGCCAGCAGCCGGGAAATAGGAGATAATTCACCCCTCCACTTT

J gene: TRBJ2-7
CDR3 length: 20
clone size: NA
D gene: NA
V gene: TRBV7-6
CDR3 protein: CASSQTSYPFGAAPRDEQYF
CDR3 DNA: TGTGCCAGCAGCCAGACGAGCTACCCCTTTGGGGCAGCACCTAGGGACGAGCAGTACTTC

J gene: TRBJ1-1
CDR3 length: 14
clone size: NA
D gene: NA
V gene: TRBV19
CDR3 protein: CASSMGGKGLKAFF
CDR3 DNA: TGTGCCAGTAGTATGGGGGGTAAGGGGCTCAAAGCTTTCTTT

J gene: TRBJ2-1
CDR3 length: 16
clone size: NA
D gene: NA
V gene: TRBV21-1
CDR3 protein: CASSVCGKTGGGEQFF
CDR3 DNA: TGTGCCAGCAGCGTTTGCGGGAAGACAGGGGGCGGGGAGCAGTTCTTC

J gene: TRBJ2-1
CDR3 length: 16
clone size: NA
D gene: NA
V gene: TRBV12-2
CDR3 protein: CASRLSGTSGDNEQFF
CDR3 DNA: TGTGCAAGTCGCTTATCCGGGACTAGCGGGGACAATGAGCAGTTCTTC

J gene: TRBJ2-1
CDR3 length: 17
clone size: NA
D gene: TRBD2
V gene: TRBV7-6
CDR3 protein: CASRLGGSGRRYNEQFF
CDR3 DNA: TGTGCCAGCAGGCTAGGGGGGAGCGGGAGACGGTACAATGAGCAGTTCTTC

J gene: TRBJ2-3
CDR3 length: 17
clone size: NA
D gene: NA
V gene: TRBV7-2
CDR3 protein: CASSLGPLVAGTDTQYF
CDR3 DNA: TGTGCCAGCAGCTTAGGGCCCCTGGTCGCGGGGACAGATACGCAGTATTTT

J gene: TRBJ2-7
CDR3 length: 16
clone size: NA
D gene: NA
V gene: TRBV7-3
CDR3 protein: CASSTFPRGWGYEQYF
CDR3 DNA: TGTGCCAGCAGCACCTTCCCCAGGGGCTGGGGCTACGAGCAGTACTTC

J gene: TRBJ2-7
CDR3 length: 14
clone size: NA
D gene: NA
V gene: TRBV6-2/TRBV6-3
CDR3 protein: CASSYSAGLYEQYF
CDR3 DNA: TGTGCCAGCAGTTACTCGGCGGGACTCTACGAGCAGTACTTC

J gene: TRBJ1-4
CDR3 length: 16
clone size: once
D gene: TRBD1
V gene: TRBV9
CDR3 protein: CASSVGEDRRNEKLFF
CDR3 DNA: TGTGCCAGCAGCGTAGGAGAGGACAGGAGGAATGAAAAACTGTTTTTT

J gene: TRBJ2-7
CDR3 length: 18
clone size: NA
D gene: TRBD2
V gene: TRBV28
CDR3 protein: CATGFELALPGLAGERNF
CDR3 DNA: TGTGCCACCGGATTCGAATTGGCTCTTCCGGGACTAGCGGGAGAAAGGAACTTC

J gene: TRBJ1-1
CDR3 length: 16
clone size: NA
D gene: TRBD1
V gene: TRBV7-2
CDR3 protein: CASSLERTGAPWRAFF
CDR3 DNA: TGTGCCAGCAGCTTAGAAAGGACAGGGGCACCTTGGAGAGCTTTCTTT

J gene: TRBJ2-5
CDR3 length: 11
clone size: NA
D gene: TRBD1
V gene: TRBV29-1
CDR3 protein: CSFSGGETQYF
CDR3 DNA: TGCAGCTTTTCAGGGGGCGAGACCCAGTACTTC

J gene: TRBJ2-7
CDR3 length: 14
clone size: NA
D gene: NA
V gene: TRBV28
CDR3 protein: CASRQSGVGYEQYF
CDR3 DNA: TGTGCCAGCAGACAATCAGGGGTAGGCTACGAGCAGTACTTC

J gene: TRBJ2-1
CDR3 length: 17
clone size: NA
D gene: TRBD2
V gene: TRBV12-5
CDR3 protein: CASGLVPSLAGENEQFF
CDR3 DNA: TGTGCTAGTGGTTTGGTACCATCACTAGCGGGGGAAAATGAGCAGTTCTTC

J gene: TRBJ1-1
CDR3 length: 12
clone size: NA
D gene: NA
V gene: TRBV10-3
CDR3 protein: CAISPPGFEAFF
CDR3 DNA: TGTGCCATCAGTCCGCCAGGGTTTGAAGCTTTCTTT

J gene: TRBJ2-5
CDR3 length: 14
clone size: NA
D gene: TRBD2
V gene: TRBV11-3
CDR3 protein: CASSSSGRAPIQYF
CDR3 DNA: TGTGCCAGCAGCTCGAGCGGGAGGGCACCGATTCAGTACTTC

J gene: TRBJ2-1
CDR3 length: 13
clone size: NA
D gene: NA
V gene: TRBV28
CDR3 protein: CASSFLNYNEQFF
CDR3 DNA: TGTGCCAGCAGTTTTTTAAACTACAATGAGCAGTTCTTC